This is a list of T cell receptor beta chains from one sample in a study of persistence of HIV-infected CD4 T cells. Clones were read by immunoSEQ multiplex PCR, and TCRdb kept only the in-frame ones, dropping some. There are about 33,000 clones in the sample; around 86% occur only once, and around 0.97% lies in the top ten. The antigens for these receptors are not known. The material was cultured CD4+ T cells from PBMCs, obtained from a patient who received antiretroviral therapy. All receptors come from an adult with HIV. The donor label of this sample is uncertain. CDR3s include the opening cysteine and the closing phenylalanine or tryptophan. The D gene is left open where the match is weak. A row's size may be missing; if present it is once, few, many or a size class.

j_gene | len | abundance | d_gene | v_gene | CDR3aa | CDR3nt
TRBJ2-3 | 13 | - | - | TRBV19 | CASSISLGDTQYF | TGTGCCAGTAGTATCAGTCTTGGAGATACGCAGTATTTT
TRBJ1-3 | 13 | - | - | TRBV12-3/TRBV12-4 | CASNTRSGNTIYF | TGTGCCAGCAACACCCGCTCTGGAAACACCATATATTTT
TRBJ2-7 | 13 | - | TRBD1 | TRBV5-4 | CASSWDRHDEQYF | TGTGCCAGCAGCTGGGACAGGCACGACGAGCAGTACTTC
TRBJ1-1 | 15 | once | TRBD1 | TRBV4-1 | CASSQDLQGITEAFF | TGCGCCAGCAGCCAAGACCTACAGGGGATCACTGAAGCTTTCTTT
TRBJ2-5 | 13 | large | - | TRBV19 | CASSIDAGETQYF | TGTGCCAGTAGTATAGATGCGGGAGAGACCCAGTACTTC
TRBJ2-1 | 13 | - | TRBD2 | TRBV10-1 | CASSGTSGNEQFF | TGCGCCAGCAGTGGGACTAGCGGCAATGAGCAGTTCTTC
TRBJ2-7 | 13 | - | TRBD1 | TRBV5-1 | CATRTGGSYEQYF | TGCGCTACGAGGACAGGGGGTTCCTACGAGCAGTACTTC
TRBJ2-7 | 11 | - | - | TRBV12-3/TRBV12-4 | CASSQLHEQYF | TGTGCCAGCAGCCAGCTCCACGAGCAGTACTTC
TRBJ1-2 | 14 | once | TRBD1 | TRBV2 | CASSENRGADGYTF | TGTGCCAGCAGTGAAAACAGGGGCGCAGATGGCTACACCTTC
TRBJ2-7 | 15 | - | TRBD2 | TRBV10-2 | CASSERLAGNYEQYF | TGCGCCAGCAGTGAAAGACTAGCGGGGAACTACGAGCAGTACTTC
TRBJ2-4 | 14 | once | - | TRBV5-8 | CASSSQRYQDIQYF | TGTGCCAGCAGCTCCCAGCGCTATCAGGACATTCAGTACTTC
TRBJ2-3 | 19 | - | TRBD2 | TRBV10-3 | CAISESTSTSGDPPDTQYF | TGTGCCATCAGTGAGTCGACGTCGACTAGCGGGGACCCGCCAGATACGCAGTATTTT
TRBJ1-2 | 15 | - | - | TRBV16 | CASSQFHQGNYGYTF | TGTGCCAGCAGCCAATTTCATCAGGGGAACTATGGCTACACCTTC
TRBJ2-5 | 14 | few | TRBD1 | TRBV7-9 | CASSLDRGRETQYF | TGTGCCAGCAGCCTGGACAGGGGGCGAGAGACCCAGTACTTC
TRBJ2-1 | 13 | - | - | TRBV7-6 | CASSPARGNEQFF | TGTGCCAGCAGCCCTGCCCGAGGGAATGAGCAGTTCTTC
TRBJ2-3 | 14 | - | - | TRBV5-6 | CASSPGTLRDTQYF | TGTGCCAGCAGCCCCGGGACCCTTCGAGATACGCAGTATTTT
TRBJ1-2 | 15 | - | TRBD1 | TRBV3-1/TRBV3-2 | CASSQAGGIVSGYTF | TGTGCCAGCAGCCAAGCAGGGGGGATCGTATCCGGCTACACCTTC
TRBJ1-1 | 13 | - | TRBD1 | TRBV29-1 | CSVLDRAGTEAFF | TGCAGCGTCCTTGACAGGGCGGGCACTGAAGCTTTCTTT
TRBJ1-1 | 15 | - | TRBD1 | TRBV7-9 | CASSLQGAENTEAFF | TGTGCCAGCAGCCTACAGGGGGCAGAGAACACTGAAGCTTTCTTT
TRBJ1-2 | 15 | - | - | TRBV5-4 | CASSLAQGMDYGYTF | TGTGCCAGCAGCTTGGCCCAGGGCATGGACTATGGCTACACCTTC
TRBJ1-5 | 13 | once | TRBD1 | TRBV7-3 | CASSADRDQPQHF | TGTGCCAGCAGCGCTGACAGGGATCAGCCCCAGCATTTT
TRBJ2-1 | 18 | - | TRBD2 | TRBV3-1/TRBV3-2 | CASSRLEGGTGGPNEQFF | TGTGCCAGCAGCCGCCTCGAAGGGGGAACGGGGGGGCCAAATGAGCAGTTCTTC
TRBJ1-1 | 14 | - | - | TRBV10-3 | CAISERTADTEAFF | TGTGCCATCAGTGAGAGGACGGCGGACACTGAAGCTTTCTTT
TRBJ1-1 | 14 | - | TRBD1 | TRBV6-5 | CASSYRGRGTEAFF | TGTGCCAGCAGCTACAGGGGGCGAGGAACTGAAGCTTTCTTT
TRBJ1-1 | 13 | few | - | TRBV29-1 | CSGSQLRNTEAFF | TGCAGCGGTTCACAGCTGCGGAACACTGAAGCTTTCTTT
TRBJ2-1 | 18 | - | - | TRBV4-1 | CASSQDRGGLRVGNEQFF | TGCGCCAGCAGCCAAGATCGAGGAGGGCTCAGGGTGGGGAATGAGCAGTTCTTC
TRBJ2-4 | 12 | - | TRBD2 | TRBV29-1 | CSFWTSGNIQYF | TGCAGCTTCTGGACTAGCGGAAACATTCAGTACTTC
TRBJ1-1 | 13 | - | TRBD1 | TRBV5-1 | CASSRQGDTEAFF | TGCGCCAGCAGTCGACAGGGGGACACTGAAGCTTTCTTT
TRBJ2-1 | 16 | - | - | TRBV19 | CASSPLTRLTYNEQFF | TGTGCCAGTAGTCCCTTGACTCGGCTAACCTACAATGAGCAGTTCTTC
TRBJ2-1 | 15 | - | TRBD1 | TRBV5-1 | CASSWMGQPANEQFF | TGCGCCAGCAGCTGGATGGGACAGCCAGCCAATGAGCAGTTCTTC
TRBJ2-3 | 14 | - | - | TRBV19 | CASSMQGNTDTQYF | TGTGCCAGTAGTATGCAGGGGAACACAGATACGCAGTATTTT
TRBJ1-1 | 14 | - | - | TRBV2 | CAGRGGMENTEAFF | TGTGCCGGGCGGGGGGGGATGGAGAACACTGAAGCTTTCTTT
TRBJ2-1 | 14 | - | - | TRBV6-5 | CASTYTRGGNEQFF | TGTGCCAGCACCTATACCAGGGGCGGTAATGAGCAGTTCTTC
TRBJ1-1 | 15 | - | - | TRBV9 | CASSRGGGGGTEAFF | TGTGCCAGCTCCCGAGGGGGGGGAGGGGGCACTGAAGCTTTCTTT
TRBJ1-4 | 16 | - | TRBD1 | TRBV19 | CASGDRVMRTNEKLFF | TGTGCCAGCGGAGACAGGGTAATGAGGACTAATGAAAAACTGTTTTTT
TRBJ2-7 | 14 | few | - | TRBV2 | CASNSGVVAREQYF | TGTGCCAGCAACTCTGGTGTTGTGGCGCGCGAGCAGTACTTC
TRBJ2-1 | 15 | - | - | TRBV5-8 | CTSSPGRAVYNEQFF | TGTACCAGCAGCCCTGGACGGGCCGTTTACAATGAGCAGTTCTTC
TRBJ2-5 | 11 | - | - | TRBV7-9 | CASSLGGTQYF | TGTGCCAGCAGCTTAGGTGGTACCCAGTACTTC
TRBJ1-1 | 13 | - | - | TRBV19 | CASRPGVVTEAFF | TGTGCCAGTCGGCCAGGGGTTGTCACTGAAGCTTTCTTT
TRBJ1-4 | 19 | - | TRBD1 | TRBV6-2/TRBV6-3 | CASSYQNGQGKRANEKLFF | TGTGCCAGCAGTTACCAGAATGGACAGGGTAAAAGGGCTAATGAAAAACTGTTTTTT
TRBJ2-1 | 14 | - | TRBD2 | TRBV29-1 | CSVNMGGSGNEQFF | TGCAGCGTCAACATGGGGGGGTCAGGGAATGAGCAGTTCTTC
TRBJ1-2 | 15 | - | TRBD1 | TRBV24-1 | CATSEDRGPHYGYTF | TGTGCCACCAGTGAAGACAGGGGGCCACACTATGGCTACACCTTC
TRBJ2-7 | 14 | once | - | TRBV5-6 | CASSLFTYPYEQYF | TGTGCCAGCAGCTTGTTCACTTACCCCTACGAGCAGTACTTC
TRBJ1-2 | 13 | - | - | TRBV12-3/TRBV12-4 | CASSLRGSSGYTF | TGTGCCAGCAGTTTAAGAGGATCTTCTGGCTACACCTTC
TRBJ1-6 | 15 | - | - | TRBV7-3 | CASSLTGRLNSPLHF | TGTGCCAGCAGCTTAACGGGAAGGCTAAATTCACCCCTCCACTTT
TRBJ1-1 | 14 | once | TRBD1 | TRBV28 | CASSLGGDSTEAFF | TGTGCCAGCAGTTTAGGGGGGGACAGCACTGAAGCTTTCTTT
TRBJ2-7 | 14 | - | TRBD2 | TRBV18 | CASSSGLAGYEQYF | TGTGCCAGCTCATCGGGACTAGCGGGATACGAGCAGTACTTC
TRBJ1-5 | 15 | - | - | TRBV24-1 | CATTVPPDSNQPQHF | TGTGCCACCACTGTCCCTCCGGATAGCAATCAGCCCCAGCATTTT
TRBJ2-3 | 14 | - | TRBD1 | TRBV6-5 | CASSKTGLADTQYF | TGTGCCAGCAGTAAGACAGGGCTCGCAGATACGCAGTATTTT
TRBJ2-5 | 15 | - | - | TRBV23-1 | CASSQSSSGRETQYF | TGCGCCAGCAGCCAATCTTCATCGGGGAGGGAGACCCAGTACTTC